These T cell receptor beta chains were read from a single sample in a study of control samples from healthy donors and cancer patients. Profiling relied on immunoSEQ multiplex PCR, and the TCRdb table lists in-frame clones only, not all of them. The data hold some 130,000 clones, with roughly 94% observed a single time. The sequenced material came from blood. The receptors were gathered from a man aged 25-45 years in good health. Both conserved end residues are part of each CDR3. A D gene is named only where the DNA matches it firmly.

TRBV11-2,TRBD1,CASSSGQGKTYNEQFF
TRBV7-8,-,CASSPLGVIDSNQPQHF
TRBV3-1/TRBV3-2,-,CASSQGSEGSPLHF
TRBV18,-,CASSPQGSNQPQHF
TRBV6-5,-,CASKANLGNEQFF
TRBV7-8,-,CASSSQGWADNSPLHF
TRBV27,TRBD2,CASSPRLGGGGSYEQYF
TRBV4-3,TRBD1,CASSSDRALSGELFF
TRBV9,-,CASSVDGNTEAFF
TRBV27,TRBD1,CASSDRVDGYTF
TRBV28,-,CASSFSGNYGYTF
TRBV18,-,CASRGGLNTEAFF
TRBV7-2,TRBD2,CASSGTSSGGLYNEQFF
TRBV7-2,-,CASSAGTGLYEQYF
TRBV6-6,-,CASSYSTQPQHF
TRBV10-3,TRBD1,CAISESQGVSQQYF
TRBV10-3,-,CAISVLGSYEQYF
TRBV14,-,CASSPRGQIYNEQFF
TRBV2,-,CASRVIGSTSTDTQYF
TRBV4-3,-,CASSQVGPTAQYF
TRBV5-1,TRBD1,CASSLVRQGTGNTIYF
TRBV5-6,TRBD1,CASSQWTGGAVVGYTF
TRBV7-2,TRBD2,CASSLDGLAGGETQYF
TRBV6-6,-,CASSYGQGVLQAFF
TRBV3-1/TRBV3-2,-,CASSLESALTWDEQYF
TRBV27,-,CASSSGRAEDSPLHF
TRBV21-1,-,CASSKAYIDATNEKLFF
TRBV9,-,CASSLQGSTEAFF
TRBV7-9,TRBD1,CASSLGTGTNEKLFF
TRBV5-6,-,CASSRQWTQETQYF
TRBV6-1,-,CASSEASAGTGYTF
TRBV5-6,-,CASSFTLRPQHF
TRBV27,TRBD1,CASRRGQGYEQYF
TRBV3-1/TRBV3-2,-,CASSQDAGELFF
TRBV30,-,CAWSRGSGYTF
TRBV9,TRBD1,CASSARTGGFEAFF
TRBV7-2,-,CASSFREGAQYF
TRBV9,-,CASSGPGVYGYTF
TRBV15,TRBD1,CATSAGGKGAEAFF
TRBV27,-,CASIGSADTQYF
TRBV2,-,CASSALRADTQYF
TRBV11-2,TRBD1,CASSYGQGGNQPQHF
TRBV27,TRBD1,CASSPTQGRMNTEAFF
TRBV12-5,-,CASGRGLGTGELFF
TRBV27,TRBD2,CASSPGLASNTDTQYF
TRBV11-2,TRBD1,CASSSTGVEQYF
TRBV5-4,TRBD2,CASSLRYQAGVTEQYF
TRBV30,-,CAGGRVNTEAFF
TRBV4-2,-,CASSQDTRRSNTEAFF
TRBV18,-,CASSIISIADGYTF
TRBV15,-,CATSSFGRDSGNTIYF
TRBV7-2,TRBD2,CASSLSGGAQETQYF
TRBV7-9,-,CASSHGADYQPQHF
TRBV7-2,-,CASRRGGNTGELFF
TRBV9,TRBD2,CASSVSPRGGGLTDTQYF
TRBV28,-,CASSLYGSTNEKLFF
TRBV2,-,CASSDGLSTDTQYF
TRBV6-5,-,CASSSDGGSYNEQFF
TRBV2,-,CASSERARNQPQHF